These 29 T cell receptor beta chains were all obtained from the same sample, sequenced in a study of cytomegalovirus exposure and HLA in healthy donors. Measured with immunoSEQ multiplex PCR; TCRdb has only the in-frame clones, and not every one. The repertoire consists of hundreds of thousands of clones, with roughly 91% occurring once and the leading ten covering 2%. The sequencing sample was made of PBMCs. The receptor source for this set is a woman aged 18-29 years in good health and CMV-seropositive.

The chain has TRBV5-1 and TRBJ2-1; 9 positions agree with TRBD1. Germline lookup yields CDR1 SGHRS and CDR2 YFSETQ. CDR3 length equals 15 residues. The V segment lost 4 bases and the J segment 3 bases; nucleotides outside the gene matches: 5. The CDR3 coding sequence is TGCGCCAGCAGCGTCCGGGACAGGGTCTACAATGAGCAGTTCTTC. It yields the protein CASSVRDRVYNEQFF.

The V and J genes are TRBV14 and TRBJ2-7, with 7 positions matching TRBD2. Germline CDR1 reads SGHDN; CDR2 reads FVKESK. Losses at the gene ends were 4 bases for V and 2 bases for J; bases not matched to a gene: 17. The CDR3 runs to 18 residues. CDR3 DNA sequence: TGTGCCAGCAGCCTTCAACGGGTTTGGGGCGGGAGCGCCTACGAGCAGTACTTC. It codes for CASSLQRVWGGSAYEQYF.

The V gene is TRBV27, the J gene TRBJ2-3; TRBD2 agrees at 14 bases. The germline V gene encodes CDR1 MNHEY and CDR2 SMNVEV (reference sequence). With 5 bases clipped from V and 5 bases from J, the junction kept 6 bases outside the gene matches. The CDR3 is 16 residues long. CDR3 region: CASSMTSGRVLDTQYF. CDR3 DNA: TGTGCCAGCAGTATGACTAGCGGGAGGGTTTTAGATACGCAGTATTTT.

The V gene is TRBV6-5, the J gene TRBJ1-4; TRBD1 is a possible D gene (5 bases). Trimming shortened V by 0 bases and J by 7 bases, and 12 bases separated the two germline ends. This CDR3 comprises 15 residues. Germline CDR1 reads MNHEY; CDR2 reads SVGAGI. CDR3 in DNA: TGTGCCAGCAGTTACTCGAATATAAGGGGTGAAAAACTGTTTTTT. As protein: CASSYSNIRGEKLFF.

The chain joins TRBV5-4 to TRBJ2-7, with TRBD1 as a possible D gene (6 bases). CDR3 length equals 15 residues. The germline CDR1 and CDR2 sequences are SGHNT and YYREEE (reference sequence). Trimming cost V 1 base and J 0 bases, with 11 bases left between them. This chain's CDR3 is CASSLFDRYSYEQYF. The CDR3 DNA follows: TGTGCCAGCAGCTTGTTTGACAGGTACTCCTACGAGCAGTACTTC.

The J gene is TRBJ2-7, the V gene TRBV27; 8 bases are a match to TRBD1. V shed 5 bases and J 4 bases; nucleotides not matched to a gene: 10. The CDR3 runs 15 residues. Germline assignment: CDR1 MNHEY and CDR2 SMNVEV (reference sequence). CDR3 coding DNA: TGTGCCAGCAGTCCGACAGGGGCTAGTCGGTACGAGCAGTACTTC. Translating gives CASSPTGASRYEQYF.

The genes are TRBV11-2 and TRBJ1-2; maybe TRBD1 (6 bases). This CDR3 is 15 amino acids long. CDR1 and CDR2 (germline): SGHAT, FQNNGV. V was clipped by 1 base and J by 3 bases, with 12 bases between them. Here the CDR3 reads CASSLVRGWYYGYTF. The CDR3 DNA reads as TGTGCCAGCAGCTTAGTGAGGGGGTGGTACTATGGCTACACCTTC.

V gene TRBV5-4 combines with J gene TRBJ2-2; D is perhaps TRBD1 (6 bases). The ends were cut back, 0 bases at V and 4 bases at J, with 10 bases in the middle. Germline CDR1 is SGHNT and CDR2 is YYREEE (reference sequence). The CDR3 length is 15 residues. The CDR3, as DNA: TGTGCCAGCAGCTTGGACAGGGTTGGCACCGGGGAGCTGTTTTTT. Encoded protein: CASSLDRVGTGELFF. The variable domain in full, with the rest retrieved from reference TRBV5-4 and TRBJ2-2, is ETGVTQSPTHLIKTRGQQVTLRCSSQSGHNTVSWYQQALGQGPQFIFQYYREEENGRGNFPPRFSGLQFPNYSSELNVNALELDDSALYLCASSLDRVGTGELFFGEGSRLTVL.

The chain employs TRBV27 and TRBJ1-5; D gene uncertain. CDR3 size: 14 residues. Germline CDR1 is MNHEY and CDR2 is SMNVEV (reference sequence). The ends were cut back, 2 bases at V and 7 bases at J, with 12 bases in the middle. In DNA form, the CDR3 reads TGTGCCAGCAGTTTAGGGTCAGGAAGGCAGCCCCAGCATTTT. As protein: CASSLGSGRQPQHF.

For the CDR3, the DNA is TGTGCCAGCTCACCGGATCAACTCGAGACGGGGGAAAAACTGTTTTTT. Translating it yields CASSPDQLETGEKLFF. V gene TRBV18 combines with J gene TRBJ1-4; no clear D. The CDR3 consists of 16 residues. Trimming left V 3 bases short and J 8 bases short, with 19 bases between. Germline values: CDR1 KGHSH, CDR2 LQKENI.

This sequence joins TRBV28 and TRBJ1-1; no reliable D call. Germline V gene data show CDR1 as MDHEN and CDR2 as SYDVKM. V was pared by 6 bases and J by 3 bases, with 14 bases between. This CDR3 spans 14 amino acids. CDR3 region: CASSSAIEDTEAFF. CDR3 DNA sequence: TGTGCCAGCAGCTCGGCGATTGAGGACACTGAAGCTTTCTTT.

The rearrangement uses TRBV10-3 and TRBJ1-1, with 7 bases matching TRBD1. The germline gives CDR1 ENHRY, CDR2 SYGVKD. This CDR3 comprises 15 residues. V was clipped by 2 bases and J by 6 bases; unmatched bases: 9. Here the CDR3 DNA reads TGTGCCATCAGTGAGGCCCACAGGGGAGAGGCTGAAGCTTTCTTT. This encodes CAISEAHRGEAEAFF.

This clone was observed a single time. The chain links TRBV12-5 to TRBJ2-5, with 7 bases lining up with TRBD1. The germline V gene has CDR1 LGHNT and CDR2 FRNRAP. The J segment lost 5 bases and the V segment lost 7 bases, leaving 10 bases of the junction unmatched. The CDR3 spans 14 residues. CDR3 region: CASVKDRPGETQYF. The CDR3 nucleotides are TGTGCTAGTGTAAAGGACAGGCCGGGGGAGACCCAGTACTTC.

Notes on this clone: At one end the junction does not follow the germline gene, possibly because of a read error. The V gene is TRBV5-1, the J gene TRBJ1-2; a possible D gene is TRBD1 (6 bases). Germline CDR1 is SGHRS and CDR2 is YFSETQ. The CDR3 loop spans 13 amino acids. The CDR3 region has the DNA TGCGCCAGCAACTTGGGGGGCGACTATGGCTACACCTTC. Its translation: CASNLGGDYGYTF.

The chain carries TRBV9 and TRBJ2-7, with unresolved D. Looked up from germline, CDR1 is SGDLS and CDR2 is YYNGEE. V dropped 4 bases and J dropped 1 base, with 9 bases sitting between them. CDR3 length: 13 residues. The CDR3, as DNA: TGTGCCAGCAGCCCCAGAGCGTCCTACGAGCAGTACTTC. Translating gives CASSPRASYEQYF. The full variable domain, with the rest looked up from reference TRBV9 and TRBJ2-7, is DSGVTQTPKHLITATGQRVTLRCSPRSGDLSVYWYQQSLDQGLQFLIQYYNGEERAKGNILERFSAQQFPDLHSELNLSSLELGDSALYFCASSPRASYEQYFGPGTRLTVT.

This clone was seen a single time. V is TRBV6-5 and J is TRBJ1-5; TRBD1 might be the D (6 bases). Germline V gene lookup returns CDR1 MNHEY and CDR2 SVGAGI. CDR3 length equals 14 residues. V lost 6 bases and J 3 bases, leaving 12 bases between the germline ends. As DNA, the CDR3 is TGTGCCAGCAGCCCTGGGACAACCAATCAGCCCCAGCATTTT. Translation: CASSPGTTNQPQHF.

The chain carries TRBV29-1 and TRBJ1-2; 7 nucleotides agree with TRBD1. CDR3 length: 13 residues. CDR1 SQVTM and CDR2 ANQGSEA come from the germline V gene. The junction had 11 bases not matched to a gene; V was cut back by 6 bases and J by 7 bases. The CDR3 here is CSVPRGGQGGYTF. The DNA of the CDR3 is TGCAGCGTGCCTCGAGGGGGCCAGGGTGGCTACACCTTC.

The rearrangement uses TRBV27 and TRBJ2-3, with a possible D match to TRBD1 (5 bases). Trimming left V 6 bases short and J 3 bases short, with 16 bases between. The CDR3 runs 15 residues. Germline V gene data show CDR1 as MNHEY and CDR2 as SMNVEV (reference sequence). The CDR3 is CASSHIGRVTDTQYF. CDR3 nucleotides: TGTGCCAGCAGCCATATAGGCAGGGTAACAGATACGCAGTATTTT.

The rearrangement links TRBV9 to TRBJ2-1, with D tentatively TRBD2 (6 bases). Germline assignment: CDR1 SGDLS and CDR2 YYNGEE. Trimming took 7 bases from V and 6 from J, leaving 14 bases between them. This CDR3 has 13 residues. This CDR3 reads CASDAPGLNEQFF. CDR3 sequence (DNA): TGTGCCAGCGACGCCCCGGGACTCAATGAGCAGTTCTTC.

V is TRBV27 and J is TRBJ1-3; 7 bases agree with TRBD1. The CDR3 runs 15 residues. Germline CDR1 is MNHEY and CDR2 is SMNVEV (reference sequence). V shed 0 bases and J 4 bases; nucleotides not matched to a gene: 3. CDR3 in amino acids: CASSLSRTGGNTIYF. The DNA of the CDR3 is TGTGCCAGCAGTTTATCGAGGACAGGCGGAAACACCATATATTTT.

The rearrangement links TRBV28 to TRBJ2-7, with 7 bases fitting TRBD2. This CDR3 contains 14 residues. V dropped 5 bases and J dropped 3; count of bases not matched to a gene: 7. Germline CDR1 and CDR2: MDHEN and SYDVKM. Written as DNA, the CDR3 is TGTGCCAGCAGTAAGGGACTAAGGCGCTACGAGCAGTACTTC. Translated, it gives CASSKGLRRYEQYF.

The rearrangement joins TRBV10-2 to TRBJ1-4; D not resolved. In germline, CDR1 is WSHSY, CDR2 SAAADI. The germline V and J ends were trimmed by 3 bases and 0 bases, with 11 bases remaining between them. This CDR3 contains 16 residues. The CDR3 loop reads CASSDRVSATNEKLFF. The CDR3 DNA is TGCGCCAGCAGTGATAGAGTGTCTGCAACTAATGAAAAACTGTTTTTT.

The chain recombines TRBV7-9 with TRBJ2-7, with 10 bases that match TRBD1. Trimming cost V 5 bases and J 2 bases; bases outside gene matches: 6. The CDR3 is made up of 15 amino acids. Germline V gene data show CDR1 as SEHNR and CDR2 as FQNEAQ (reference sequence). The CDR3 DNA reads as TGTGCCAGCAGCCCGACAGGACAGGGGGCCTACGAGCAGTACTTC. Translating it yields CASSPTGQGAYEQYF.

V gene TRBV10-3 combines with J gene TRBJ1-1; D gene uncertain. Germline values: CDR1 ENHRY, CDR2 SYGVKD. The CDR3 consists of 16 residues. Trimming removed 3 bases from V and 0 bases from J, with 14 bases in between. The CDR3 protein is CAISEGGLLMNTEAFF. The CDR3 nucleotides read TGTGCCATCAGTGAAGGAGGATTACTCATGAACACTGAAGCTTTCTTT.

This clone was seen a single time. The gene calls are TRBV5-1 and TRBJ2-7, with 8 positions matching TRBD1. V gave up 3 bases and J gave up 2 bases; unmatched junction bases: 7. This CDR3 spans 15 amino acids. Germline CDR1 SGHRS, CDR2 YFSETQ. CDR3 DNA sequence: TGCGCCAGCAGCTCCAAAGGGACAGGTCCCTACGAGCAGTACTTC. Its translation: CASSSKGTGPYEQYF.

The count of this clone is one. The V and J genes are TRBV11-2 and TRBJ2-7; 8 nucleotides align to TRBD1. The V and J ends lost 2 bases and 2 bases, in that order; junction bases with no gene match: 8. Germline values: CDR1 SGHAT, CDR2 FQNNGV. This CDR3 has 16 amino acids. Written as DNA, the CDR3 is TGTGCCAGCAGCTTAAGGGGGACAGGCGATACCTACGAGCAGTACTTC. It encodes CASSLRGTGDTYEQYF.

The V and J genes are TRBV27 and TRBJ1-1; tentative D call: TRBD1 (5 bases). The V gene lost 2 bases and the J gene lost 4 bases, with 11 bases spanning the gap. Germline V CDR1 and CDR2: MNHEY, SMNVEV (reference sequence). The CDR3 is made up of 14 amino acids. The CDR3 is CASSLTGGGTEAFF. CDR3 bases: TGTGCCAGCAGTTTAACCGGGGGAGGCACTGAAGCTTTCTTT.

CDR3 loop: CASSLFFSSGNTIYF. The CDR3 DNA follows: TGTGCCAGCAGTTTATTTTTCTCCTCTGGAAACACCATATATTTT. V is TRBV27 and J is TRBJ1-3; no definite D call. V dropped 1 base and J dropped 0 bases, with 7 bases sitting between them. Per germline, CDR1 MNHEY and CDR2 SMNVEV (reference sequence). The CDR3 totals 15 residues.

This clone has just a few counts. The chain links TRBV27 to TRBJ1-2; 7 nucleotides line up with TRBD1. The CDR3 covers 15 residues. Germline V lookup: CDR1 MNHEY, CDR2 SMNVEV (reference sequence). The V and J ends lost 5 bases and 2 bases, in that order; junction bases with no gene match: 8. CDR3 DNA sequence: TGTGCCAGCAGTCCCCGACAGGGATTGAACTATGGCTACACCTTC. Translated, it gives CASSPRQGLNYGYTF.